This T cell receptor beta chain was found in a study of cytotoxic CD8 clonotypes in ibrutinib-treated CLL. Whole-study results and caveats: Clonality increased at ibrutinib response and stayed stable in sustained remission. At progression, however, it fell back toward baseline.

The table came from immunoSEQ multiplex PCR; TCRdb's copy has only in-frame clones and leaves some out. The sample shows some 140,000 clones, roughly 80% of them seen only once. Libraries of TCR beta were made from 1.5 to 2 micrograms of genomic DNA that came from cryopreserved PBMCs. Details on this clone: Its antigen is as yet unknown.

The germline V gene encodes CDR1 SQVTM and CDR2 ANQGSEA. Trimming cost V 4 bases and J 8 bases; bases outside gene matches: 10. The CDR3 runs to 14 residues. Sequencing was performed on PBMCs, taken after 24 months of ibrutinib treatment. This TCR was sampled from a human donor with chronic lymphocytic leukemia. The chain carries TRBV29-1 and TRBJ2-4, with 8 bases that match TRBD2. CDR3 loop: CSVGLSGGGDIQYF. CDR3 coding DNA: TGCAGCGTTGGGCTGAGCGGGGGAGGGGACATTCAGTACTTC.